This T cell receptor beta chain was recorded in a study of shared clonotypes between healthy human individuals. TCRdb's copy holds only in-frame clones and misses some; the assay was immunoSEQ multiplex PCR. The table has roughly 400,000 clones, 96% seen once. The CDR3 totals 15 residues. The germline gives CDR1 SGHRS, CDR2 YFSETQ. Trimming pared 0 bases from V and 0 bases from J, leaving 6 bases between. Sequenced: memory CD8+ T cells sorted from blood. Subset reported: CD45RO+ cells pooled with CCR7-negative TemRA cells. The TCR comes from a man younger than 40 in good health. This chain joins TRBV5-1 and TRBJ2-2; D gene unclear. CDR3 sequence (DNA): TGCGCCAGCAGCTTGGAAATACCGAACACCGGGGAGCTGTTTTTT. Its protein product is CASSLEIPNTGELFF.